This entry lists 24 T cell receptor beta chains sequenced from one sample in a study of blood T cell repertoires in COVID-19. Sequencing used immunoSEQ multiplex PCR; TCRdb keeps in-frame clones, though not all of them. This sample has some 170,000 clones; over 75% occur once, and the top ten carry about 1.2%. The sample consisted of PBMCs or T cells enriched from blood (not recorded which). Every receptor here comes from a human donor with acute COVID-19. The donor label of this sample is uncertain.

The chain carries TRBV27 and TRBJ2-5, with 12 bases that match TRBD2. The CDR3 length is 18 residues. The junction had 10 bases not matched to a gene; V was cut back by 5 bases and J by 0 bases. CDR1 and CDR2 from the germline V gene are MNHEY and SMNVEV (reference sequence). The CDR3: CASSPLTSGGKYQETQYF. In DNA form, the CDR3 reads TGTGCCAGCAGTCCCTTGACTAGCGGGGGCAAGTACCAAGAGACCCAGTACTTC.

V gene TRBV27 combines with J gene TRBJ1-1; D is unclear. The V gene lost 5 bases and the J gene lost 0 bases, with 10 bases spanning the gap. The germline V gene encodes CDR1 MNHEY and CDR2 SMNVEV (reference sequence). This CDR3 has 14 residues. The CDR3 nucleotides are TGTGCCAGCAGTCCAGGAGGCTTGAACACTGAAGCTTTCTTT. Amino acids: CASSPGGLNTEAFF.

The chain couples TRBV19 to TRBJ2-5, with D tentatively TRBD1 (5 bases). Germline-derived CDR1 and CDR2 are LNHDA and SQIVND (reference sequence). The CDR3 runs 13 residues. Trimming took 4 bases from V and 1 from J, leaving 7 bases between them. DNA of the CDR3: TGTGCCAGTAGTACGACAGCCCAAGAGACCCAGTACTTC. Its translation: CASSTTAQETQYF.

This clone was recorded a few times. V is TRBV3-1 (or the pseudogene TRBV3-2) and J is TRBJ1-5; D might be TRBD1 (5 bases). Trimming removed 0 bases at V and 11 bases at J, with 14 bases between. Germline V CDR1 and CDR2: LGHDT, YNNKEL (reference sequence). The CDR3 extends over 14 amino acids. CDR3 nucleotides: TGTGCCAGCAGCCAAGAAGGTTTGGGAGGGGCCCAGCATTTT. Its translation is CASSQEGLGGAQHF.

This clone was detected only once. This chain links TRBV11-3 with TRBJ2-7, with 9 bases matching TRBD1. The CDR3 runs to 14 residues. V shed 4 bases, J shed 6 bases, and the junction held 7 bases outside the gene matches. Germline values: CDR1 SGHNT, CDR2 YENEEA. CDR3 sequence: CASSSWTGEGEQYF. As DNA, the CDR3 is TGTGCCAGCAGCTCCTGGACAGGGGAAGGCGAGCAGTACTTC.

The chain is built from TRBV15 and TRBJ1-1; D is unresolved. This CDR3 contains 13 residues. Germline values: CDR1 LNHNV, CDR2 YYDKDF (reference sequence). V was cut by 5 bases and J by 0 bases, with 7 bases left in between. The CDR3 sequence is CATSSIMNTEAFF. The CDR3 region has the DNA TGTGCCACCAGCTCTATTATGAACACTGAAGCTTTCTTT.

This clone has a handful of counts. The V call is TRBV7-8, the J call TRBJ1-4; tentatively, D is TRBD1 (6 bases). V dropped 5 bases and J dropped 0 bases, with 7 bases sitting between them. There are 14 residues in the CDR3. The germline V gene has CDR1 SGHVS and CDR2 FQNEAQ. CDR3 in amino acids: CASSGQSTNEKLFF. The CDR3 nucleotides read TGTGCCAGCAGCGGACAGTCAACTAATGAAAAACTGTTTTTT.

This sequence joins TRBV19 and TRBJ1-3; D is undetermined. The length of the CDR3 is 15 residues. V lost 6 bases and J 0 bases, leaving 12 bases between the germline ends. The V gene's germline CDR1 is LNHDA and CDR2 SQIVND (reference sequence). The CDR3 here is CASSPTVGSGNTIYF. The CDR3 DNA is TGTGCCAGTAGCCCCACAGTTGGCTCTGGAAACACCATATATTTT.

The V gene is TRBV4-1, the J gene TRBJ2-1, with D tentatively TRBD1 (5 bases). Germline V gives CDR1 MGHRA, CDR2 YSYEKL. The CDR3 is made up of 15 amino acids. Trimming removed 0 bases at V and 4 bases at J, with 10 bases between. The CDR3 DNA follows: TGCGCCAGCAGCCAAGATAGTAGGGGTTACAATGAGCAGTTCTTC. It encodes CASSQDSRGYNEQFF.

The chain employs TRBV9 and TRBJ2-5, with TRBD2 matching over 10 bases. Trimming took 1 base from V and 5 from J; bases not matched to a gene: 11. The CDR3 loop spans 17 amino acids. Germline V gene sequence: CDR1 SGDLS, CDR2 YYNGEE. The CDR3 protein is CASSVRAIAGGGETQYF. The CDR3 DNA follows: TGTGCCAGCAGCGTACGCGCGATAGCGGGGGGCGGGGAGACCCAGTACTTC.

J is TRBJ1-1 and V is TRBV5-4; a weak D match, TRBD1 (5 bases). The CDR3 consists of 18 residues. V lost 2 bases to trimming and J lost 1 base, with 21 bases between them. Germline V gene lookup returns CDR1 SGHNT and CDR2 YYREEE (reference sequence). CDR3 sequence reads: CASSLPPMGRGGNTEAFF. For the CDR3, the DNA is TGTGCCAGCAGCTTACCCCCCATGGGCCGCGGGGGGAACACTGAAGCTTTCTTT.

The rearrangement links TRBV10-3 to TRBJ2-2, with 7 bases matching TRBD1. The germline V gene encodes CDR1 ENHRY and CDR2 SYGVKD. With 2 bases clipped from V and 0 bases from J, the junction kept 3 bases outside the gene matches. This CDR3 contains 16 residues. The CDR3 sequence is CAISERGTANTGELFF. CDR3 coding DNA: TGTGCCATCAGTGAGAGGGGGACAGCGAACACCGGGGAGCTGTTTTTT.

The chain employs TRBV4-2 and TRBJ2-7, with 10 bases matching TRBD2. Germline V gives CDR1 LGHNA, CDR2 YNFKEQ. The CDR3 spans 15 residues. V was clipped by 0 bases and J by 4 bases; unmatched bases: 3. The CDR3 sequence is CASSQDSGGLYEQYF. The CDR3, as DNA: TGTGCCAGCAGCCAAGATAGCGGGGGGCTGTACGAGCAGTACTTC.

This clone was recorded only once. V usage is TRBV7-6 and J usage is TRBJ1-1, with TRBD1 identical over 9 bases. This CDR3 is 13 amino acids long. With V trimmed by 2 bases and J by 6 bases, 1 base remained unmatched. The germline V gene has CDR1 SGHVS and CDR2 FNYEAQ. This CDR3 is CASSLRQGAEAFF. The CDR3 DNA sequence: TGTGCCAGCAGCTTAAGACAGGGGGCTGAAGCTTTCTTT.

This chain connects TRBV1 to TRBJ2-2; the table's D gene call, TRBD1, was not cross checked with the DNA. TRBV1 is assigned pseudogene status. The CDR3 extends over 19 amino acids. In DNA form, the CDR3 reads TGCACCAGCAGCCAGGGGTATCATACCGGGACAGGGGCGGGCCGGGAGCTGTTTTTT. Amino acid sequence: CTSSQGYHTGTGAGRELFF.

The chain joins TRBV30 to TRBJ2-7, with D unresolved. V lost 5 bases and J lost 8, with 10 bases in between. From germline, CDR1 is GTSNPN and CDR2 SVGIG (reference sequence). The CDR3 length is 10 residues. As DNA, the CDR3 is TGTGCCTGGTTAACGGAGAAGCAGTACTTC. It encodes CAWLTEKQYF.

The chain joins TRBV4-1 to TRBJ2-7; TRBD2 matches at 8 bases. J was trimmed by 3 bases and V by 3 bases; bases with no gene match: 1. Germline V gene data show CDR1 as MGHRA and CDR2 as YSYEKL. CDR3 size: 13 residues. CDR3 bases: TGCGCCAGCAGCCAGGGACTAGTCTACGAGCAGTACTTC. Encoded protein: CASSQGLVYEQYF.

The chain carries TRBV27 and TRBJ1-2; D is ambiguous. From germline, CDR1 is MNHEY and CDR2 SMNVEV (reference sequence). V was cut by 1 base and J by 5 bases, with 11 bases left in between. This CDR3 is built from 14 residues. CDR3 coding DNA: TGTGCCAGCAGTTTATTTGCGGGGAGTTATGGCTACACCTTC. This sequence encodes CASSLFAGSYGYTF.

The chain combines TRBV5-1 with TRBJ1-2, with D possibly being TRBD1 (5 bases). V gave up 3 bases and J gave up 0 bases, with 6 bases separating them. Per germline, CDR1 SGHRS and CDR2 YFSETQ. The CDR3 has 13 amino acids. CDR3 loop: CASSSGANYGYTF. Written as DNA, the CDR3 is TGCGCCAGCAGCTCGGGGGCTAACTATGGCTACACCTTC.

This chain joins TRBV19 and TRBJ1-5; D is uncertain. There are 14 residues in the CDR3. The V gene's germline CDR1 is LNHDA and CDR2 SQIVND (reference sequence). Trimming took off 5 bases at V and 0 bases at J, with 8 bases between the two ends. CDR3 sequence reads: CASSSGSSNQPQHF. The CDR3 bases are TGTGCCAGTAGTTCGGGGAGTAGCAATCAGCCCCAGCATTTT.

The CDR3 spells CASSSADRGTEAFF. CDR3 coding DNA: TGTGCCAGCAGTTCCGCCGACAGGGGAACTGAAGCTTTCTTT. V is TRBV6-5 and J is TRBJ1-1; 8 positions match TRBD1. CDR3 length: 14 residues. V was pared by 4 bases and J by 5 bases, with 6 bases of the junction left unmatched. Germline CDR1 and CDR2: MNHEY and SVGAGI.

The V gene is TRBV21-1, the J gene TRBJ2-1; the table calls TRBD2, which could not be checked here. TRBV21-1 counts as a pseudogene. CDR3 size: 11 residues. The CDR3 sequence: CASPMYNEQFF. CDR3 DNA sequence: TGTGCCAGCCCTATGTACAATGAGCAGTTCTTC.

The chain recombines TRBV25-1 with TRBJ1-2; the match to TRBD1 covers 7 bases. The CDR3 spans 12 residues. The junction had 4 bases not matched to a gene; V was cut back by 8 bases and J by 4 bases. Per germline, CDR1 MGHDK and CDR2 SYGVNS. The CDR3 DNA sequence: TGTGCCAGCCTCGGGACAGTCTATGGCTACACCTTC. It yields the protein CASLGTVYGYTF.

This chain uses TRBV5-4 with TRBJ2-5, with 12 bases lining up with TRBD2. The CDR3 runs 17 residues. Germline lookup yields CDR1 SGHNT and CDR2 YYREEE (reference sequence). V trimming: 0 bases; J trimming: 5 bases; junction bases outside the gene matches: 8. CDR3 sequence reads: CASSLGASGGAGETQYF. As DNA, the CDR3 is TGTGCCAGCAGCTTGGGTGCTAGCGGGGGGGCCGGGGAGACCCAGTACTTC.